One sample yielded the 5 T cell receptor beta chains listed below, sequenced in a study of Graves' ophthalmopathy and Graves' hyperthyroidism. RNA transcripts were the template, and TCR beta CDR3 regions were amplified from them. The authors performed first-round RT-PCR with HTBI primers and then a second-round multiplex PCR. TCRdb re-called the multiplex PCR reads through MiXCR, storing one row per CDR3 protein. Of around 400,000 distinct CDR3 sequences in the sample, 21% were seen once. The sequenced material came from peripheral blood. The receptor set was obtained from a woman aged 18-29 years with stable Graves' hyperthyroidism.

This clonotype was counted at least ten times. CDR3: CSAIHQGSSEQYF. The CDR3 DNA reads as TGCAGTGCTATTCACCAGGGGTCATCCGAGCAGTACTTC. The gene calls are TRBV20-1 and TRBJ2-7; weak D call: TRBD1 (6 bases). V lost 4 bases, J lost 6 bases, and 16 bases lay in between. CDR1 is DFQATT, CDR2 SNEGSKA, per germline (reference sequence). The CDR3 consists of 13 residues.

This rearrangement joins TRBV30 to TRBJ2-5, with 7 bases lining up with TRBD2. The CDR3 runs 13 residues. Germline V gene data show CDR1 as GTSNPN and CDR2 as SVGIG (reference sequence). V shed 5 bases, J shed 1 base, and the junction held 4 bases outside the gene matches. The CDR3 sequence: CAWSGGIQETQYF. In DNA, the CDR3 is TGTGCCTGGTCGGGGGGAATCCAAGAGACCCAGTACTTC.

Comment on this clonotype: The germline gene is not matched at one end of the junction; a read error may be the cause. The chain uses TRBV14 and TRBJ1-1; D is ambiguous. The CDR3 is 15 amino acids. The V gene's germline CDR1 is SGHDN and CDR2 FVKESK. CDR3: CASSQEGQANTDAFF. In nucleotides, the CDR3 is TGTGCCAGCAGCCAAGAGGGCCAGGCTAACACTGATGCTTTCTTT.

The sample holds many counts of this clonotype. The chain combines TRBV20-1 with TRBJ2-7; 11 nucleotides line up with TRBD2. The J segment lost 3 bases and the V segment lost 0 bases, leaving 7 bases of the junction unmatched. The CDR3 spans 16 residues. Germline V gene sequence: CDR1 DFQATT, CDR2 SNEGSKA (reference sequence). The CDR3 sequence is CSARDRLAGPFYEQYF. For the CDR3, the DNA is TGCAGTGCTAGAGACCGACTAGCGGGACCATTCTACGAGCAGTACTTC.

To note about this clonotype: This may come from a read error, since a much larger clone is one base off. This chain joins TRBV20-1 and TRBJ2-5; 9 bases map to TRBD2. Germline V gene data show CDR1 as DFQATT and CDR2 as SNEGSKA (reference sequence). This CDR3 is built from 14 residues. As DNA, the CDR3 is TGCAGTGCCACTAGCGGGCTACCTCAAGAGAGCCAGTACTTC. Its protein is CSATSGLPQESQYF.